This T cell receptor beta chain stems from a study of T cell repertoires in aging, cancer and after chemotherapy. About the study: Paired samples before and after chemotherapy came from chronic lymphocytic leukemia patients on fludarabine- or bendamustine-based regimens.

Multiplex touch-down PCR with TRB-A/B primers amplified rearranged V-D-J TRB sequences. Via MiXCR, TCRdb re-called the multiplex PCR reads, giving one row per CDR3 protein. The data contain 6,000 to 8,500 distinct CDR3 sequences, over 20% of them seen just once; the ten biggest clones take up over 8%. Amplification of TCR beta used genomic DNA extracted from peripheral blood. Germline CDR1 and CDR2: MDHEN and SYDVKM. CDR3 length: 16 residues. V was trimmed by 3 bases and J by 4 bases, leaving 15 bases between them. The sequenced material came from blood. The receptor comes from a human donor with a blood cancer. The genes are TRBV28 and TRBJ1-4; no clear D gene. Here the CDR3 DNA reads TGTGCCAGCAGTTTTCTGCAGGCGGCGATTAATGAAAAACTGTTTTTT. This codes for CASSFLQAAINEKLFF.